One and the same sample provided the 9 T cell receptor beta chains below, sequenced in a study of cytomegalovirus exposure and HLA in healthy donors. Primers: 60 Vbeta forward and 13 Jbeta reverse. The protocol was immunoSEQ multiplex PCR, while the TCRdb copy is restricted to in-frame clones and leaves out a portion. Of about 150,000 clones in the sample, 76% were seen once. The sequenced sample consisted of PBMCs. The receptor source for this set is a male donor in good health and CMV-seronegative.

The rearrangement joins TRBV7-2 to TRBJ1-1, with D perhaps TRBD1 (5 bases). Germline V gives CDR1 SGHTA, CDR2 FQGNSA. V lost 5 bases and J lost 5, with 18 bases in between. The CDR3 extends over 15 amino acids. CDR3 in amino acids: CASSRTYSKGTEAFF. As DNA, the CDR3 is TGTGCCAGCAGCCGCACTTACTCCAAGGGGACTGAAGCTTTCTTT.

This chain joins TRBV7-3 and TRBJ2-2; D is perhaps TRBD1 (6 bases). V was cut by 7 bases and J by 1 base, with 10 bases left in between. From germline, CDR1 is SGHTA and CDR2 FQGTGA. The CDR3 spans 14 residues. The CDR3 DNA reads TGTGCCAGCACCTCGGACAGGAACACCGGGGAGCTGTTTTTT. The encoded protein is CASTSDRNTGELFF.

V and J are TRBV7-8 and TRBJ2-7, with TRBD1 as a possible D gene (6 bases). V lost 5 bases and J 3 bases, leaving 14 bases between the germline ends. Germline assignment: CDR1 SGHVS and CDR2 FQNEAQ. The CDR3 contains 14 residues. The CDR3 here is CASSGTGTFYEQYF. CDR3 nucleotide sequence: TGTGCCAGCAGCGGGACCGGGACATTCTACGAGCAGTACTTC.

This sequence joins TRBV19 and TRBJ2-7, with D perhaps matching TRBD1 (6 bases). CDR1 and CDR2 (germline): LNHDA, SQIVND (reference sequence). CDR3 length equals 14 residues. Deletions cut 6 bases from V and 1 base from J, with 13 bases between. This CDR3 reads CASSKRDTSYEQYF. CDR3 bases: TGTGCCAGTAGCAAAAGGGACACTTCCTACGAGCAGTACTTC.

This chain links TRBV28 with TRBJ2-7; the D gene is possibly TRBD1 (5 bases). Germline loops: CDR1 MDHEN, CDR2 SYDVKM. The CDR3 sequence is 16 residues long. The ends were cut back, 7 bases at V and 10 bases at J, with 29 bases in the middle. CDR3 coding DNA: TGTGCCAGCACCTTGGGAAGTGGACGGACGGCTTGGGGCCAGTACTTC. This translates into CASTLGSGRTAWGQYF.

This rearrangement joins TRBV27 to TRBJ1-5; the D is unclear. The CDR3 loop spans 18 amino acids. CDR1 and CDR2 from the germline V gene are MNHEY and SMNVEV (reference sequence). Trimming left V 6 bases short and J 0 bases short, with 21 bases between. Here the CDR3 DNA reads TGTGCCAGCAGACGCAGCGAAGCCCCGACGGATAGCAATCAGCCCCAGCATTTT. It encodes CASRRSEAPTDSNQPQHF.

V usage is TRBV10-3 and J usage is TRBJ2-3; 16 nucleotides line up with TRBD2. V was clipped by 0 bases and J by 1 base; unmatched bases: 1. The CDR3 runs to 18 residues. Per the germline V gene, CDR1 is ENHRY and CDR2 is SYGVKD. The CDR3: CAISESGTSGRGTDTQYF. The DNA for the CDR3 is TGTGCCATCAGTGAGTCTGGGACTAGCGGGAGGGGCACAGATACGCAGTATTTT.

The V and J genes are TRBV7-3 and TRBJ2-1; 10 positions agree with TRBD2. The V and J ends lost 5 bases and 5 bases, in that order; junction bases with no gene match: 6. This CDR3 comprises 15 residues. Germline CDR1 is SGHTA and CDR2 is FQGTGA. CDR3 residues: CASSKTSGPDNEQFF. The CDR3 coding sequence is TGTGCCAGCAGCAAGACTAGCGGGCCTGACAATGAGCAGTTCTTC. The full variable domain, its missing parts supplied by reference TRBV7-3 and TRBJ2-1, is GAGVSQTPSNKVTEKGKYVELRCDPISGHTALYWYRQSLGQGPEFLIYFQGTGAADDSGLPNDRFFAVRPEGSVSTLKIQRTERGDSAVYLCASSKTSGPDNEQFFGPGTRLTVL.

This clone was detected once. CDR3 in amino acids: CASSVEGSSGELFF. The CDR3 nucleotides read TGTGCCAGCAGCGTAGAGGGGTCGTCCGGGGAGCTGTTTTTT. The chain employs TRBV9 and TRBJ2-2, with D possibly being TRBD1 (5 bases). Germline lookup yields CDR1 SGDLS and CDR2 YYNGEE. The length of the CDR3 is 14 residues. Trimming pared 0 bases from V and 6 bases from J, leaving 9 bases between.